This paragraph reports one TCR beta chain. This CDR3 comprises 16 residues. Trimming took 2 bases from V and 4 from J, leaving 17 bases between them. CDR1 and CDR2 (germline): SGHTA, FQGNSA. Assay used: immunoSEQ multiplex PCR; TCRdb lists only in-frame clones, some missing. This sample has roughly 130,000 clones, with around 96% found just once. The data belong to a study of control samples from healthy donors and cancer patients. Sequenced: blood. This clonotype originated in a man aged 30 to 45 in good health. The chain recombines TRBV7-2 with TRBJ2-5; D is perhaps TRBD2 (6 bases). CDR3 residues: CASSLRPAGTGETQYF. CDR3 in DNA: TGTGCCAGCAGCTTACGACCCGCGGGGACGGGAGAGACCCAGTACTTC.